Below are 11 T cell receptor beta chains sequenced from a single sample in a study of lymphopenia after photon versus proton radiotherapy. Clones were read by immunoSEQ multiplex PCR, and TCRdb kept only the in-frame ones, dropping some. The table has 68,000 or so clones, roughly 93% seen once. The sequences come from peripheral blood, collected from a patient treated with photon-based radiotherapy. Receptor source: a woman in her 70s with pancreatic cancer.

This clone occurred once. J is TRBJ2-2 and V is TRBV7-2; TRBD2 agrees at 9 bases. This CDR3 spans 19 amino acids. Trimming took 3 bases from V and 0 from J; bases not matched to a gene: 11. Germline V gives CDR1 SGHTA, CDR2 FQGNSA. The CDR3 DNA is TGTGCCAGCAGCTTGTGGGTTCCGGGACTAGCCTCGAACACCGGGGAGCTGTTTTTT. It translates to CASSLWVPGLASNTGELFF.

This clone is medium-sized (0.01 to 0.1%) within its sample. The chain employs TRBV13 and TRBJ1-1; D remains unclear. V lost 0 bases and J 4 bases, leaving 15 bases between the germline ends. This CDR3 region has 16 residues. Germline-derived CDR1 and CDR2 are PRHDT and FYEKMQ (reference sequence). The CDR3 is CASSLGGPRVSTEAFF. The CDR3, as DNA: TGTGCCAGCAGCTTAGGAGGGCCCCGCGTTTCCACTGAAGCTTTCTTT.

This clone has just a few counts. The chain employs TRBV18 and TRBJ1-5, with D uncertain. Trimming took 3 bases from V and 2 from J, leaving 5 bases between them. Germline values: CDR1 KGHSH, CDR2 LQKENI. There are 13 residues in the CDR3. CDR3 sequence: CASSPERNQPQHF. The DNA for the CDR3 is TGTGCCAGCTCACCCGAGCGCAATCAGCCCCAGCATTTT.

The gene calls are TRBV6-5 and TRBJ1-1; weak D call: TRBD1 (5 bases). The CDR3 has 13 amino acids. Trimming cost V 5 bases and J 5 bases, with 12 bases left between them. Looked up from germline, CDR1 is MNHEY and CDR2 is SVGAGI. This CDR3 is CASSKTVTTEAFF. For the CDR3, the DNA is TGTGCCAGCAGTAAGACAGTAACTACTGAAGCTTTCTTT.

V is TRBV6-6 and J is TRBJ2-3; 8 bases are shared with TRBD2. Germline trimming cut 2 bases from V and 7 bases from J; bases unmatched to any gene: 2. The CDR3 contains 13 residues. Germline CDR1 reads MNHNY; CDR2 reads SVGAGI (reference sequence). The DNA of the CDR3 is TGTGCCAGCAGTTACATAGCGGGAAATACGCAGTATTTT. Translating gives CASSYIAGNTQYF.

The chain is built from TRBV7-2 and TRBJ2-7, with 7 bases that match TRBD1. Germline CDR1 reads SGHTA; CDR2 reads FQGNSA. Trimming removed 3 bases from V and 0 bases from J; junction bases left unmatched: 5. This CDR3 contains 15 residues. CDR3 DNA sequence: TGTGCCAGCAGCTTTCACAGGGACAGCTCCTACGAGCAGTACTTC. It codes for CASSFHRDSSYEQYF.

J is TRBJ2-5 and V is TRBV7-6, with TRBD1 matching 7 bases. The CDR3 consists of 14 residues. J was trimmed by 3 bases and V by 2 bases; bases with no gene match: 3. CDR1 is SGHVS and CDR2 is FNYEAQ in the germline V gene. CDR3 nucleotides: TGTGCCAGCAGCTTATTGGGGACAGAAGAGACCCAGTACTTC. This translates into CASSLLGTEETQYF. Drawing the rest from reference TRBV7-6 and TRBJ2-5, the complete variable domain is GAGVSQSPRYKVTKRGQDVALRCDPISGHVSLYWYRQALGQGPEFLTYFNYEAQQDKSGLPNDRFSAERPEGSISTLTIQRTEQRDSAMYRCASSLLGTEETQYFGPGTRLLVL.

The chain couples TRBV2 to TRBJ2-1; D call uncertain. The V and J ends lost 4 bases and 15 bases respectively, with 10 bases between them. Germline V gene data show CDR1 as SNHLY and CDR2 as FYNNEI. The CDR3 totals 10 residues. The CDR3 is CASSVGRSFF. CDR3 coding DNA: TGTGCCAGCAGTGTAGGGCGTTCGTTCTTC.

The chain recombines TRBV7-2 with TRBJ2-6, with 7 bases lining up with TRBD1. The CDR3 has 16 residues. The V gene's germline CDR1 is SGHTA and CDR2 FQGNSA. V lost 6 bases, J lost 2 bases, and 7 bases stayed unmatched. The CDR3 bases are TGTGCCAGCAGTTATAGCCAGGGGGCTGGGGCCAACGTCCTGACTTTC. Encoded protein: CASSYSQGAGANVLTF.

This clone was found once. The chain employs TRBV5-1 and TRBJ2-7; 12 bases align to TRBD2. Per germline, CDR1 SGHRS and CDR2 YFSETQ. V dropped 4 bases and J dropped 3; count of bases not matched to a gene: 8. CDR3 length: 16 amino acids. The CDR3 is CASSKTSGSGDYEQYF. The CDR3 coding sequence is TGCGCCAGCAGCAAGACTAGCGGGAGCGGGGACTACGAGCAGTACTTC.

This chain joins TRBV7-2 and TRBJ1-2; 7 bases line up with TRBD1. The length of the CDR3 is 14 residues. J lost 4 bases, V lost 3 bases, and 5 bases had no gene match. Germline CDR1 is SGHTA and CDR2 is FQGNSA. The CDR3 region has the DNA TGTGCCAGCAGCTTGCAGGGACAGATCTATGGCTACACCTTC. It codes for CASSLQGQIYGYTF.